The entry that follows covers one T cell receptor beta chain sequence. The sample originates from a study of blood T cell repertoires in COVID-19. Turning to the study itself: COVID-19 samples collected from the United States, Italy and Spain covered acute and convalescent phases. In each case, the material was cDNA or gDNA derived from T cells, B-cell-depleted T cells, or PBMCs.

Per the original methods: Nucleated cell number was recorded as an estimate derived from reference gene primer amplification. The repertoire was sequenced with immunoSEQ multiplex PCR; TCRdb's copy has only in-frame clones and lacks some. The DNA was the basis for D and trimming; V, J and clone size are from that table. Of about 150,000 clones detected, 75% to 85% appear once; the ten largest clones hold around 4%. The sample taken for sequencing was peripheral blood. This clonotype originated in a man in his sixties with acute or convalescent COVID-19.

This CDR3 is CASSPDAGSSDTQYF. The CDR3 DNA sequence: TGTGCCAGCAGCCCTGACGCGGGATCCTCAGATACGCAGTATTTT. V usage is TRBV9 and J usage is TRBJ2-3; D possibly corresponds to TRBD2 (6 bases). The length of the CDR3 is 15 residues. Germline V gene lookup returns CDR1 SGDLS and CDR2 YYNGEE. Trimming removed 4 bases at V and 4 bases at J, with 16 bases between.